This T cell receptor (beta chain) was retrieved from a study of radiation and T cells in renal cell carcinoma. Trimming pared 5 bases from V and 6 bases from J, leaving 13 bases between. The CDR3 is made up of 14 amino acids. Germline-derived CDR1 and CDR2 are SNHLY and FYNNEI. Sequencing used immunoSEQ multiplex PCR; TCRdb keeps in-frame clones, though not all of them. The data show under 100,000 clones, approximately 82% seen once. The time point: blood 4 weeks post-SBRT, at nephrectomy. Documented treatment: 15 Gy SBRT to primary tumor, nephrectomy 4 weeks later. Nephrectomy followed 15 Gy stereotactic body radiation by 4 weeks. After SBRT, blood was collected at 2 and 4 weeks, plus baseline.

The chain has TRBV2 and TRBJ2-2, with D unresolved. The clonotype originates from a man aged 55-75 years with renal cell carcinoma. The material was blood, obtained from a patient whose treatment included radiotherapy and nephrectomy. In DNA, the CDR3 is TGTGCCAGCAGTTCAGAAGGGTCGGCCGGGGAGCTGTTTTTT. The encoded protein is CASSSEGSAGELFF.